Described below is a single T cell receptor (beta chain) sequence and its context. The length of the CDR3 is 16 residues. V gave up 3 bases and J gave up 3 bases; unmatched junction bases: 8. Germline-derived CDR1 and CDR2 are SGHTA and FQGNSA. Original analysis: Reference gene primers were amplified, and this amplification served to estimate nucleated cell counts. Clones were sequenced by immunoSEQ multiplex PCR, and TCRdb holds only the in-frame ones, with some missing. That table supplies the V and J calls and clone size; D and trimming were determined from the DNA. The sample carries more than 80,000 clones, around 90% recorded once. The sample comes from a study of blood T cell repertoires in COVID-19. Background on the study: PBMCs, B-cell-depleted T cells, or T cells provided the cDNA or gDNA that made up the material.

Sequencing used peripheral blood. The sequence was collected from a man aged 35-49 years with acute or convalescent COVID-19. This chain connects TRBV7-2 to TRBJ1-2, with 9 positions matching TRBD1. CDR3 bases: TGTGCCAGCAGCTTCGGGTCGGGACAGGGTGACTATGGCTACACCTTC. Its translation: CASSFGSGQGDYGYTF.